What follows are 13 T cell receptor beta chains derived from one specimen sequenced in a study of T cell responses to AZD1222 COVID-19 vaccine. Libraries were prepared by immunoSEQ multiplex PCR; TCRdb keeps only in-frame clonotypes and omits some of them. The profile shows some 82,000 clones, 90% of them singletons. The source material was peripheral blood, sampled on day 0 of AZD1222 vaccination. The receptors stem from an adult in good health.

This chain uses TRBV30 with TRBJ1-6; D gene unclear. The germline V gene encodes CDR1 GTSNPN and CDR2 SVGIG (reference sequence). This CDR3 has 13 amino acids. Trimming removed 3 bases at V and 8 bases at J, with 11 bases between. The CDR3 spells CAWRRGEDSPLHF. CDR3 DNA: TGTGCCTGGAGGCGGGGAGAAGATTCACCCCTCCACTTT.

The rearrangement links TRBV4-2 to TRBJ1-2, with a weak D call TRBD1 (6 bases). Trimming took 7 bases from V and 3 from J, leaving 24 bases between them. Germline V gene lookup returns CDR1 LGHNA and CDR2 YNFKEQ. The CDR3 loop spans 17 amino acids. The CDR3 loop reads CASNPVGATSDYYGYTF. DNA of the CDR3: TGTGCCAGCAACCCAGTGGGGGCCACCTCTGATTACTATGGCTACACCTTC.

As concerns this clone: The same CDR3 is also encoded by other DNA sequences in this sample. V is TRBV7-2 and J is TRBJ1-5; no firm D call. Looked up from germline, CDR1 is SGHTA and CDR2 is FQGNSA. The ends were cut back, 1 base at V and 1 base at J, with 5 bases in the middle. The CDR3 contains 14 residues. CDR3 sequence reads: CASSLVGSNQPQHF. The CDR3 nucleotides are TGTGCCAGCAGCTTAGTCGGGAGCAATCAGCCCCAGCATTTT.

This clone was seen just once. The chain combines TRBV6-2 or TRBV6-3 with TRBJ2-1; no clear D gene. Germline assignment: CDR1 MNHEY and CDR2 SVGEGT. CDR3 length equals 14 residues. The V gene lost 0 bases and the J gene lost 7 bases, with 10 bases spanning the gap. The CDR3 region is CASSYSHFINEQFF. As DNA, the CDR3 is TGTGCCAGCAGTTACTCCCATTTTATTAATGAGCAGTTCTTC.

The rearrangement links TRBV11-2 to TRBJ1-5, with D maybe TRBD1 (5 bases). Germline V gives CDR1 SGHAT, CDR2 FQNNGV. Trimming pared 1 base from V and 5 bases from J, leaving 18 bases between. CDR3 length: 17 amino acids. The DNA for the CDR3 is TGTGCCAGCAGCTTAGGCTTCTTATTGCAGGGTGATCAGCCCCAGCATTTT. It encodes CASSLGFLLQGDQPQHF.

This rearrangement joins TRBV4-1 to TRBJ1-4, with TRBD1 as a possible D gene (6 bases). The CDR3 covers 18 residues. With 4 bases removed from V and 7 bases from J, the gap between germline ends came to 25 bases. Germline lookup yields CDR1 MGHRA and CDR2 YSYEKL. The CDR3, as DNA: TGCGCCAGCAGCCCTAAATTAACCGCGGGGGGCGTAGGTGAAAAACTGTTTTTT. It codes for CASSPKLTAGGVGEKLFF.

In this sample, this clone turned up a few times. This sequence joins TRBV6-2 or TRBV6-3 and TRBJ2-1; perhaps TRBD1 as D (6 bases). V gave up 5 bases and J gave up 8 bases, with 22 bases separating them. CDR3 size: 16 residues. Looked up from germline, CDR1 is MNHEY and CDR2 is SVGEGT. This CDR3 is CASSIEPRGLRDEQFF. In DNA, the CDR3 is TGTGCCAGCAGTATCGAGCCCAGGGGTCTACGTGATGAGCAGTTCTTC.

This clone was detected once. This rearrangement joins TRBV30 to TRBJ1-4; weak D call: TRBD1 (5 bases). CDR1 and CDR2 (germline): GTSNPN, SVGIG (reference sequence). The length of the CDR3 is 13 residues. The V end lost 5 bases, the J end lost 3 bases, and 10 bases lay between the germline ends. CDR3 amino acids: CAWARVANEKLFF. CDR3 bases: TGTGCCTGGGCCAGGGTGGCTAATGAAAAACTGTTTTTT.

V and J are TRBV27 and TRBJ2-2, with 8 positions matching TRBD2. CDR3 size: 15 residues. CDR1 MNHEY and CDR2 SMNVEV come from the germline V gene (reference sequence). Trimming at V came to 3 bases and at J to 7 bases, leaving 7 bases not matched to a gene. CDR3 nucleotide sequence: TGTGCCAGCAGTTTGGGAGCGGGGGCCCTCGGGGAGCTGTTTTTT. Translated: CASSLGAGALGELFF.

The rearrangement uses TRBV9 and TRBJ1-2; no reliable D call. V was pared by 0 bases and J by 4 bases, with 7 bases between. CDR1 is SGDLS, CDR2 YYNGEE, per germline. The CDR3 length is 13 residues. The CDR3 loop is CASSVVSSYGYTF. The DNA for the CDR3 is TGTGCCAGCAGCGTAGTATCCTCCTATGGCTACACCTTC. Supplemented by reference TRBV9 and TRBJ1-2, the full variable domain reads DSGVTQTPKHLITATGQRVTLRCSPRSGDLSVYWYQQSLDQGLQFLIQYYNGEERAKGNILERFSAQQFPDLHSELNLSSLELGDSALYFCASSVVSSYGYTFGSGTRLTVV.

The chain is built from TRBV19 and TRBJ1-2; D is uncertain. The germline gives CDR1 LNHDA, CDR2 SQIVND (reference sequence). This CDR3 is built from 13 residues. V was trimmed by 4 bases and J by 7 bases, leaving 13 bases between them. CDR3 loop: CASSSISLPGYTF. The CDR3 DNA follows: TGTGCCAGTAGTAGCATCAGCCTCCCTGGCTACACCTTC.

V and J are TRBV6-5 and TRBJ1-3; D gene uncertain. V was pared by 6 bases and J by 4 bases, with 10 bases between. Germline V lookup: CDR1 MNHEY, CDR2 SVGAGI. The CDR3 runs to 13 residues. The CDR3 is CASSLTRGNTIYF. Written as DNA, the CDR3 is TGTGCCAGCAGCCTGACACGGGGAAACACCATATATTTT.

This clone was observed a single time. The chain recombines TRBV29-1 with TRBJ2-1, with D possibly being TRBD1 (6 bases). Trimming shortened V by 5 bases and J by 0 bases, and 14 bases separated the two germline ends. The length of the CDR3 is 15 residues. Germline loops: CDR1 SQVTM, CDR2 ANQGSEA. The CDR3 bases are TGCAGCGTTTCGGTCAGGGGCCTCTCCTACAATGAGCAGTTCTTC. It yields the protein CSVSVRGLSYNEQFF.